The T cell receptor (beta chain) under discussion was sequenced for a study of STAT5B mutations in CD4+ large granular lymphocyte leukemia. General study findings and limits: TRBV06-family usage was enriched in top patient clones (8/27) versus controls (2/35). Without putative leukemic clones, patient CD4-sorted repertoires remained more clonal than healthy CD4+ repertoires.

Sequencing was at survey level. Generated by immunoSEQ multiplex PCR, the TCRdb table keeps only in-frame clones and is missing some. In the table there are nearly 35,000 clones, 70% to 90% of which are singletons. Controls came from buffy coats of healthy blood donors. Remarks on this clone: Its specificity is unknown.

V lost 4 bases and J 0 bases, leaving 19 bases between the germline ends. This CDR3 has 19 amino acids. Germline lookup yields CDR1 SEHNR and CDR2 FQNEAQ (reference sequence). The sequence was obtained from a human donor in good health. J is TRBJ2-6 and V is TRBV7-9; either TRBD1 or TRBD2 may fit D (5 bases each). Sequenced: CD4+ T cells from blood buffy coats. The CDR3 DNA is TGTGCCAGCAGCTCAGACCCGGGACGACAGTCCTCTGGGGCCAACGTCCTGACTTTC. Translated: CASSSDPGRQSSGANVLTF.